What follows are 32 T cell receptor beta chains derived from one specimen sequenced in a study of blood T cell repertoires in COVID-19. Only in-frame clones appear in the TCRdb table, and some are missing; sequencing was by immunoSEQ multiplex PCR. The repertoire consists of about 190,000 clones, with roughly four fifths occurring once and the leading ten covering around 6.1%. The material sequenced was peripheral blood. These receptors originate from a woman aged 35 to 49 with acute or convalescent COVID-19.

The rearrangement joins TRBV24-1 to TRBJ2-5; 11 nucleotides align to TRBD2. Unmatched junction bases numbered 10, after V lost 4 bases and J lost 7 bases. Germline V lookup: CDR1 KGHDR, CDR2 SFDVKD. The CDR3 is 16 amino acids. CDR3 coding DNA: TGTGCCACCAGTGACCTAGCGGGAGGTGGGGCGGCGACCCAGTACTTC. Translated: CATSDLAGGGAATQYF.

The chain is built from TRBV7-8 and TRBJ2-7; D is perhaps TRBD2 (6 bases). CDR1 and CDR2 from the germline V gene are SGHVS and FQNEAQ. V was clipped by 3 bases and J by 4 bases, with 19 bases between them. This CDR3 is 16 amino acids long. CDR3 DNA sequence: TGTGCCAGCAGCTTTGGAGGGGCAAGAGGATTGTACGAGCAGTACTTC. It translates to CASSFGGARGLYEQYF.

In this sample, this clone turned up once. The rearrangement links TRBV27 to TRBJ2-1, with 7 nucleotides matching TRBD1. The CDR3 length is 16 residues. The germline gives CDR1 MNHEY, CDR2 SMNVEV (reference sequence). J lost 1 base, V lost 3 bases, and 6 bases had no gene match. In DNA, the CDR3 is TGTGCCAGCAGTTTCTTCCGCAGGGGGTCCTACAATGAGCAGTTCTTC. Translated: CASSFFRRGSYNEQFF.

The chain links TRBV14 to TRBJ2-2, with 11 bases that match TRBD2. The CDR3 is made up of 19 amino acids. The junction had 15 bases not matched to a gene; V was cut back by 5 bases and J by 4 bases. The germline gives CDR1 SGHDN, CDR2 FVKESK. The chain's CDR3 is CASSARRASGGLTTGELFF. CDR3 DNA sequence: TGTGCCAGCAGCGCGAGAAGGGCTAGCGGGGGGCTTACCACCGGGGAGCTGTTTTTT.

The chain combines TRBV7-6 with TRBJ1-1; 7 nucleotides align to TRBD1. Germline CDR1 SGHVS, CDR2 FNYEAQ. The length of the CDR3 is 14 residues. V gave up 2 bases and J gave up 1 base; unmatched junction bases: 1. As DNA, the CDR3 is TGTGCCAGCAGCTTAAACAGGGGGAACACTGAAGCTTTCTTT. It translates to CASSLNRGNTEAFF.

The chain combines TRBV11-2 with TRBJ1-6; possible D gene TRBD1, 5 bases. Germline V gene data show CDR1 as SGHAT and CDR2 as FQNNGV. V was trimmed by 2 bases and J by 8 bases, leaving 10 bases between them. The CDR3 length is 14 residues. In DNA, the CDR3 is TGTGCCAGCAGCTTAAGGCAGGGATATTCACCCCTCCACTTT. It translates to CASSLRQGYSPLHF.

The V and J genes are TRBV10-2 and TRBJ1-5; 11 bases align to TRBD1. CDR1 and CDR2 (germline): WSHSY, SAAADI. V lost 7 bases, J lost 1 base, and 18 bases stayed unmatched. The CDR3 length is 20 residues. The DNA for the CDR3 is TGCGCCAGCACTCGACAATCGGACAGGGGGCGAAGTAAGAGCAATCAGCCCCAGCATTTT. It is translated as CASTRQSDRGRSKSNQPQHF.

The chain has TRBV9 and TRBJ1-1; TRBD1 matches at 8 bases. This CDR3 is built from 15 residues. Germline loops: CDR1 SGDLS, CDR2 YYNGEE. V was clipped by 4 bases and J by 3 bases; unmatched bases: 8. CDR3 nucleotides: TGTGCCAGCAGCCCTACCCCGACAGGGGACACTGAAGCTTTCTTT. Its translation is CASSPTPTGDTEAFF. Combining the CDR3 with reference TRBV9 and TRBJ1-1 gives the whole variable domain DSGVTQTPKHLITATGQRVTLRCSPRSGDLSVYWYQQSLDQGLQFLIQYYNGEERAKGNILERFSAQQFPDLHSELNLSSLELGDSALYFCASSPTPTGDTEAFFGQGTRLTVV.

The V and J genes are TRBV7-8 and TRBJ1-2; maybe TRBD1 (6 bases). Germline V gene sequence: CDR1 SGHVS, CDR2 FQNEAQ. The CDR3 totals 15 residues. Trimming took 5 bases from V and 5 from J, leaving 18 bases between them. The CDR3 spells CASSLRDTGLYGYTF. As DNA, the CDR3 is TGTGCCAGCAGCCTAAGGGACACAGGGCTGTATGGCTACACCTTC.

In this sample, this clone turned up once. The chain links TRBV28 to TRBJ1-2; D remains ambiguous. Germline V gene data show CDR1 as MDHEN and CDR2 as SYDVKM. The CDR3 totals 13 residues. V lost 6 bases and J lost 1, with 9 bases in between. Here the CDR3 DNA reads TGTGCCAGCAGAGGACTTTTTAACTATGGCTACACCTTC. Translated: CASRGLFNYGYTF.

The rearrangement links TRBV6-2 or TRBV6-3 to TRBJ1-2; D is undetermined. Trimming removed 6 bases at V and 1 base at J, with 9 bases between. This CDR3 is 13 amino acids long. From germline, CDR1 is MNHEY and CDR2 SVGEGT. The DNA for the CDR3 is TGTGCCAGCAGCAAGCGAAGTAACTATGGCTACACCTTC. Amino acids: CASSKRSNYGYTF.

The rearrangement joins TRBV19 to TRBJ1-1; perhaps TRBD1 as D (5 bases). Germline V gives CDR1 LNHDA, CDR2 SQIVND (reference sequence). V lost 1 base and J 6 bases, leaving 18 bases between the germline ends. This CDR3 is built from 16 residues. CDR3 loop: CASSIVRSGDLPEAFF. The CDR3 DNA reads as TGTGCCAGTAGTATAGTGAGGTCGGGGGACTTGCCTGAAGCTTTCTTT.

The rearrangement uses TRBV2 and TRBJ2-7; D uncertain. Trimming shortened V by 2 bases and J by 9 bases, and 8 bases separated the two germline ends. Germline V lookup: CDR1 SNHLY, CDR2 FYNNEI. CDR3 length: 11 amino acids. The CDR3 coding sequence is TGTGCCAGCAGTGAACAAAACTGGCAGTACTTC. Translation: CASSEQNWQYF.

V usage is TRBV5-1 and J usage is TRBJ2-1, with a tentative D call TRBD2 (6 bases). This CDR3 region has 15 residues. The V and J ends lost 7 bases and 6 bases respectively, with 20 bases between them. Germline loops: CDR1 SGHRS, CDR2 YFSETQ. CDR3 coding DNA: TGCGCCAGCTCCCAACGGGTTGGGGGAGGCAATGAGCAGTTCTTC. Residues: CASSQRVGGGNEQFF.

This clone was observed a few times. The gene calls are TRBV3-1 (or the pseudogene TRBV3-2) and TRBJ2-1, with D perhaps TRBD2 (6 bases). CDR3 length: 15 residues. V lost 1 base and J 9 bases, leaving 16 bases between the germline ends. Germline CDR1 is LGHDT and CDR2 is YNNKEL (reference sequence). This CDR3 reads CASSQAGGAGGEQFF. The CDR3 nucleotides read TGTGCCAGCAGCCAAGCAGGAGGGGCTGGTGGTGAGCAGTTCTTC.

V is TRBV6-5 and J is TRBJ1-3; D uncertain. CDR1 and CDR2 (germline): MNHEY, SVGAGI. The CDR3 has 15 amino acids. V was shortened by 2 bases and J by 1 base, with 9 bases between the two germline ends. The CDR3 loop reads CASSYGVGSGNTIYF. The CDR3 DNA sequence: TGTGCCAGCAGTTACGGAGTTGGATCTGGAAACACCATATATTTT.

The chain links TRBV18 to TRBJ1-1; 7 bases fit TRBD1. Germline V CDR1 and CDR2: KGHSH, LQKENI. The CDR3 is made up of 14 amino acids. Trimming at V came to 5 bases and at J to 6 bases, leaving 9 bases not matched to a gene. CDR3 nucleotide sequence: TGTGCCAGCTCAGCAGCAGGGGGGAGGTCTGAAGCTTTCTTT. Encoded protein: CASSAAGGRSEAFF.

The rearrangement joins TRBV28 to TRBJ2-1; D uncertain. The CDR3 spans 13 residues. Germline CDR1 and CDR2: MDHEN and SYDVKM. V lost 11 bases, J lost 6 bases, and 17 bases lay in between. CDR3 sequence reads: CAAQASLGNEQFF. The CDR3 nucleotides read TGTGCCGCTCAGGCGTCGCTGGGCAATGAGCAGTTCTTC.

The genes are TRBV14 and TRBJ2-7, with D tentatively TRBD1 (6 bases). CDR3 length: 13 residues. Germline values: CDR1 SGHDN, CDR2 FVKESK. Trimming removed 2 bases at V and 3 bases at J, with 8 bases between. The CDR3 reads CASSQLDSYEQYF. The CDR3 DNA reads TGTGCCAGCAGCCAATTGGACAGCTACGAGCAGTACTTC.

This CDR3 reads CAISETGNYGYTF. Written as DNA, the CDR3 is TGTGCCATTTCTGAGACAGGGAACTATGGCTACACCTTC. The chain is built from TRBV10-3 and TRBJ1-2; 7 bases are a match to TRBD1. V dropped 9 bases and J dropped 2; count of bases not matched to a gene: 6. Germline-derived CDR1 and CDR2 are ENHRY and SYGVKD. This CDR3 spans 13 amino acids.

The rearrangement links TRBV5-1 to TRBJ1-1; D gene uncertain. CDR3 length: 13 amino acids. V lost 3 bases and J lost 4, with 10 bases in between. Per germline, CDR1 SGHRS and CDR2 YFSETQ. CDR3 DNA: TGCGCCAGCAGCTGGACTGCCGCCACTGAAGCTTTCTTT. It specifies CASSWTAATEAFF.

The chain joins TRBV3-1 (or the pseudogene TRBV3-2) to TRBJ1-3; D may be TRBD1 (5 bases). V lost 4 bases and J lost 2, with 12 bases in between. CDR1 and CDR2 (germline): LGHDT, YNNKEL (reference sequence). CDR3 size: 15 residues. In DNA, the CDR3 is TGTGCCAGCAGCCCACGCGCGGGGGCTGGAAACACCATATATTTT. Protein sequence: CASSPRAGAGNTIYF.

The chain links TRBV12-2 to TRBJ2-3; the table names TRBD2, a call not compared with the DNA. TRBV12-2 is described as a pseudogene. This CDR3 region has 15 residues. The CDR3 coding sequence is TGTGCAAGTCGCTTCGGCGGGCTTCACACAGATACGCAGTATTTT. Its translation is CASRFGGLHTDTQYF.

This clone was seen just once. V is TRBV6-4 and J is TRBJ2-3; D gene ambiguous. The V gene lost 5 bases and the J gene lost 0 bases, with 12 bases spanning the gap. This CDR3 is 15 amino acids long. Germline assignment: CDR1 MRHNA and CDR2 SNTAGT. Written as DNA, the CDR3 is TGTGCCAGCAGTCAAGAAGACTCTAGCACAGATACGCAGTATTTT. This gives the protein CASSQEDSSTDTQYF.

The rearrangement joins TRBV12-3 or TRBV12-4 to TRBJ1-4; TRBD1 aligns across 7 bases. The CDR3 runs to 13 residues. With 4 bases clipped from V and 7 bases from J, the junction kept 3 bases outside the gene matches. This CDR3 reads CASSSRQGEKLFF. CDR3 DNA sequence: TGTGCCAGCAGTTCTAGACAGGGTGAAAAACTGTTTTTT.

This clone was detected only once. The chain carries TRBV28 and TRBJ1-4; TRBD1 matches at 7 bases. The CDR3 is made up of 14 amino acids. Germline assignment: CDR1 MDHEN and CDR2 SYDVKM. V lost 3 bases, J lost 8 bases, and 6 bases stayed unmatched. The CDR3 sequence is CASSFRGAREKLFF. The CDR3 DNA is TGTGCCAGCAGTTTCAGGGGGGCGCGAGAAAAACTGTTTTTT.

V is TRBV10-1 and J is TRBJ1-1; tentatively, D is TRBD1 (5 bases). V was shortened by 6 bases and J by 0 bases, with 11 bases between the two germline ends. The CDR3 is made up of 14 amino acids. The germline V gene encodes CDR1 WNHNN and CDR2 SYGVQD (reference sequence). The CDR3 sequence is CASRPGTVNTEAFF. CDR3 DNA sequence: TGCGCCAGCAGGCCCGGGACTGTGAACACTGAAGCTTTCTTT.

The rearrangement joins TRBV10-3 to TRBJ2-2; 11 positions match TRBD2. Trimming at V came to 6 bases and at J to 5 bases, leaving 8 bases not matched to a gene. The CDR3 sequence is 16 residues long. Germline V CDR1 and CDR2: ENHRY, SYGVKD. CDR3 bases: TGTGCCATCAGCCCTTTAGCGGGAGGGCCGACCGGGGAGCTGTTTTTT. Translating gives CAISPLAGGPTGELFF.

The gene calls are TRBV7-2 and TRBJ2-1, with TRBD2 matching 7 bases. Germline V gene sequence: CDR1 SGHTA, CDR2 FQGNSA. The CDR3 covers 18 residues. Trimming removed 3 bases from V and 0 bases from J; junction bases left unmatched: 11. The CDR3 protein is CASSFTITAGSSYNEQFF. DNA for the CDR3: TGTGCCAGCAGCTTCACCATTACAGCGGGGTCCTCCTACAATGAGCAGTTCTTC.

V gene TRBV5-4 combines with J gene TRBJ1-5; D not certain. This CDR3 spans 13 amino acids. Trimming took 4 bases from V and 1 from J, leaving 6 bases between them. Germline V gene lookup returns CDR1 SGHNT and CDR2 YYREEE (reference sequence). The DNA of the CDR3 is TGTGCCAGCAGCATCGGGAGCAATCAGCCCCAGCATTTT. The encoded protein is CASSIGSNQPQHF.

This chain connects TRBV14 to TRBJ2-7; 9 bases are shared with TRBD2. V lost 5 bases to trimming and J lost 2 bases; unmatched junction nucleotides: 10. Germline V CDR1 and CDR2: SGHDN, FVKESK. CDR3 length: 16 amino acids. For the CDR3, the DNA is TGTGCCAGCAGCTTTCTAGCGGGACTACCTGCCTACGAGCAGTACTTC. This translates into CASSFLAGLPAYEQYF. Full variable domain (missing parts from reference TRBV14 and TRBJ2-7): EAGVTQFPSHSVIEKGQTVTLRCDPISGHDNLYWYRRVMGKEIKFLLHFVKESKQDESGMPNNRFLAERTGGTYSTLKVQPAELEDSGVYFCASSFLAGLPAYEQYFGPGTRLTVT.

Comment on this clone: At one boundary the junction diverges from the germline segment, which might be a read error. The rearrangement uses TRBV27 and TRBJ2-5; D is possibly TRBD1 (6 bases). The CDR3 is 14 amino acids. CDR1 is MNHEY, CDR2 SMNVEV, per germline (reference sequence). This chain's CDR3 is CASSPRTAREAQYF. In DNA form, the CDR3 reads TGTGCCAGCAGTCCCCGGACAGCCAGAGAGGCCCAGTACTTC.